The 21 T cell receptor beta chains reported below all come from one sample, sequenced in a study of spatial heterogeneity in lung cancer (dated by TCRdb to between 2019 and 2020). According to the study, the label for this sample's time point signals: blood at routine non-recurrence follow-up after resection. Without any cell sorting, TCR sequencing was performed on whole RNA extracted either from tumor and nontumor lung tissue or from cryopreserved PBMC samples. Library preparation used 5' RACE. The instrument was a NextSeq 500. TCRdb trimmed public reads at Q25 via fastp, called clones via MiXCR and kept in-frame beta chains. A single entry per CDR3 protein holds the most common genes and DNA from its merged rows. This sample has fewer than 30,000 distinct CDR3 sequences in its table, and approximately 6% of those were observed once. Of the sample, under 25% falls within the top ten clones. This specimen was PBMCs, taken at follow-up. Receptor source: a male donor with early-stage non-small cell lung cancer.

This clonotype was seen a handful of times. V gene TRBV7-9 combines with J gene TRBJ1-1; 10 nucleotides agree with TRBD1. The V gene end was trimmed by 2 bases and the J gene end by 5 bases; junction bases not matched to a gene: 2. This CDR3 spans 14 amino acids. Germline assignment: CDR1 SEHNR and CDR2 FQNEAQ (reference sequence). CDR3 coding DNA: TGTGCCAGCAGCTTAAGGACAGGGGGGACTGAAGCTTTCTTT. It is translated as CASSLRTGGTEAFF.

This clonotype came up many times. The J gene is TRBJ2-3, the V gene TRBV20-1, with TRBD1 matching 8 bases. The V gene's germline CDR1 is DFQATT and CDR2 SNEGSKA (reference sequence). Germline trimming cut 5 bases from V and 8 bases from J; bases unmatched to any gene: 18. This CDR3 is built from 16 residues. In nucleotides, the CDR3 is TGCAGTGCTCGACGGACAGGGCTCGGGCTCCCGGGTACGCAGTATTTT. Translating it yields CSARRTGLGLPGTQYF.

This chain connects TRBV6-4 to TRBJ2-2; weak D call: TRBD2 (6 bases). This CDR3 is 13 amino acids long. CDR1 is MRHNA, CDR2 SNTAGT, per germline. Trimming took off 6 bases at V and 5 bases at J, with 10 bases between the two ends. CDR3 sequence: CASSAGRTGELFF. In nucleotides, the CDR3 is TGTGCCAGCAGCGCTGGGAGGACCGGGGAGCTGTTTTTT.

This clonotype was found a few times. This rearrangement joins TRBV7-9 to TRBJ2-7; D remains ambiguous. Trimming shortened V by 0 bases and J by 2 bases, and 8 bases separated the two germline ends. CDR3 length equals 14 residues. From germline, CDR1 is SEHNR and CDR2 FQNEAQ (reference sequence). CDR3 nucleotides: TGTGCCAGCAGCTTAGCGGGCAGGACCTACGAGCAGTACTTC. This sequence encodes CASSLAGRTYEQYF. Supplemented by reference TRBV7-9 and TRBJ2-7, the full variable domain reads DTGVSQNPRHKITKRGQNVTFRCDPISEHNRLYWYRQTLGQGPEFLTYFQNEAQLEKSRLLSDRFSAERPKGSFSTLEIQRTEQGDSAMYLCASSLAGRTYEQYFGPGTRLTVT.

This clonotype showed up many times. V is TRBV24-1 and J is TRBJ2-1, with 7 positions matching TRBD1. The germline V gene encodes CDR1 KGHDR and CDR2 SFDVKD. V lost 3 bases, J lost 10 bases, and 11 bases stayed unmatched. The CDR3 is 15 amino acids. The CDR3 coding sequence is TGTGCCACCAGTGATAGGGTAAGGGACAGAAGAGAGCAGTTCTTC. Residues: CATSDRVRDRREQFF.

V gene TRBV6-2 or TRBV6-3 combines with J gene TRBJ2-7; a possible D gene is TRBD2 (6 bases). The CDR3 sequence is 13 residues long. Germline V gives CDR1 MNHEY, CDR2 SVGEGT. V lost 7 bases and J 3 bases, leaving 13 bases between the germline ends. CDR3 in DNA: TGTGCCAGCACCGGGGGACCCGTCTACGAGCAGTACGTC. Translation: CASTGGPVYEQYV.

This clonotype was picked up many times. This CDR3 reads CASSQGETQYF. The CDR3 coding sequence is TGTGCCAGCAGCCAAGGAGAGACCCAGTACTTC. The chain has TRBV3-1 and TRBJ2-5, with no clear D. With 1 base removed from V and 4 bases from J, the gap between germline ends came to 1 base. Looked up from germline, CDR1 is LGHDT and CDR2 is YNNKEL (reference sequence). The CDR3 length is 11 residues.

This clonotype was seen many times. The V and J genes are TRBV27 and TRBJ2-3; 8 bases match TRBD1. The germline V gene encodes CDR1 MNHEY and CDR2 SMNVEV (reference sequence). The CDR3 extends over 16 amino acids. Unmatched junction bases numbered 16, after V lost 7 bases and J lost 7 bases. The chain's CDR3 is CASIQPGQGERNTQYF. The DNA for the CDR3 is TGTGCCAGCATCCAGCCCGGACAGGGCGAGCGGAATACGCAGTATTTT.

This clonotype was counted ten times or more. The chain joins TRBV7-2 to TRBJ2-7; D perhaps matches TRBD2 (6 bases). Trimming took 5 bases from V and 12 from J, leaving 20 bases between them. The CDR3 covers 13 residues. Germline CDR1 is SGHTA and CDR2 is FQGNSA. DNA of the CDR3: TGTGCCAGCAGCACGGAGGGGATCGTTCGGCCGTACTTC. Translated, it gives CASSTEGIVRPYF.

This clonotype has ten or more counts. The chain links TRBV14 to TRBJ2-2; 7 nucleotides line up with TRBD1. This CDR3 region has 15 residues. The germline CDR1 and CDR2 sequences are SGHDN and FVKESK. J gave up 1 base and V 11 bases, and 10 bases lay outside the gene matches. CDR3 sequence reads: CASSGRQGNTGELFF. The CDR3, as DNA: TGTGCCTCCTCGGGGAGACAGGGGAACACCGGGGAGCTGTTTTTT. The full variable domain, with the rest looked up from reference TRBV14 and TRBJ2-2, is EAGVTQFPSHSVIEKGQTVTLRCDPISGHDNLYWYRRVMGKEIKFLLHFVKESKQDESGMPNNRFLAERTGGTYSTLKVQPAELEDSGVYFCASSGRQGNTGELFFGEGSRLTVL.

The CDR3: CASSFGPVEKLFF. Here the CDR3 DNA reads TGTGCCAGCAGCTTTGGCCCTGTCGAAAAACTGTTTTTT. The genes are TRBV12-3 or TRBV12-4 and TRBJ1-4; the D is unclear. Trimming stripped 6 bases from V and 8 bases from J, with 13 bases between. The CDR3 sequence is 13 residues long.

By share of the sample, this clonotype is medium-sized. CDR3: CASSQGVGPGEQFF. The CDR3 DNA reads TGCGCCAGCAGCCAAGGGGTGGGACCGGGTGAGCAGTTCTTC. The rearrangement links TRBV4-3 to TRBJ2-1; D possibly matches TRBD1 or TRBD2 (5 bases each). The V gene lost 1 base and the J gene lost 9 bases, with 13 bases spanning the gap. The CDR3 is 14 amino acids. Germline CDR1 reads LGHNA; CDR2 reads YSLEER.

In this sample, this clonotype turned up many times. The rearrangement links TRBV20-1 to TRBJ1-6; 7 bases match TRBD1. Germline V gene data show CDR1 as DFQATT and CDR2 as SNEGSKA (reference sequence). Germline trimming cut 5 bases from V and 7 bases from J; bases unmatched to any gene: 8. The CDR3 runs to 14 residues. The chain's CDR3 is CSAEDRRENSPLHF. CDR3 bases: TGCAGTGCTGAGGACAGGCGGGAGAATTCACCCCTCCACTTT.

The sample holds many counts of this clonotype. The chain has TRBV25-1 and TRBJ1-1; D call uncertain. The CDR3 is 13 amino acids. Per germline, CDR1 MGHDK and CDR2 SYGVNS. Trimming removed 3 bases from V and 7 bases from J, with 12 bases in between. The CDR3 loop reads CASSDAFQYEAFF. In DNA, the CDR3 is TGTGCCAGCAGTGATGCTTTTCAATATGAAGCTTTCTTT. Full variable domain (outside the CDR3, taken from reference TRBV25-1 and TRBJ1-1): EADIYQTPRYLVIGTGKKITLECSQTMGHDKMYWYQQDPGMELHLIHYSYGVNSTEKGDLSSESTVSRIRTEHFPLTLESARPSHTSQYLCASSDAFQYEAFFGQGTRLTVV.

The rearrangement joins TRBV19 to TRBJ2-1; D perhaps matches TRBD1 (5 bases). This CDR3 has 16 residues. Deletions cut 3 bases from V and 3 bases from J, with 15 bases between. Looked up from germline, CDR1 is LNHDA and CDR2 is SQIVND (reference sequence). DNA of the CDR3: TGTGCCAGTAGTATCGGAAGGGGTGTTGTCTACAATGAGCAGTTCTTC. Translation gives CASSIGRGVVYNEQFF.

This clonotype was observed many times. The V call is TRBV6-5, the J call TRBJ2-3; D call uncertain. This CDR3 is built from 17 residues. Germline V gene lookup returns CDR1 MNHEY and CDR2 SVGAGI. V was cut by 2 bases and J by 3 bases, with 18 bases left in between. This CDR3 reads CASSYIGLEYRTDTQYF. The CDR3 DNA reads TGTGCCAGCAGTTACATAGGGCTAGAGTATCGGACAGATACGCAGTATTTT.

This clonotype occurred many times. In DNA, the CDR3 is TGTGCCAGCAGCTTAGTCGGTACAGGGGCGGCTAATCAGCCCCAGCATTTT. This encodes CASSLVGTGAANQPQHF. V is TRBV7-2 and J is TRBJ1-5; TRBD1 agrees at 7 bases. Trimming cost V 1 base and J 4 bases; bases outside gene matches: 10. The length of the CDR3 is 17 residues. Germline CDR1 reads SGHTA; CDR2 reads FQGNSA.

This clonotype appeared many times. The chain has TRBV2 and TRBJ2-3; 11 positions match TRBD1. CDR3 size: 14 residues. Germline values: CDR1 SNHLY, CDR2 FYNNEI. Unmatched junction bases numbered 6, after V lost 10 bases and J lost 3 bases. CDR3 protein: CATRGQGATDTQYF. As DNA, the CDR3 is TGTGCCACGCGAGGACAGGGGGCAACAGATACGCAGTATTTT.

This clonotype was detected many times. The rearrangement uses TRBV7-8 and TRBJ2-5; tentatively, D is TRBD2 (6 bases). Germline CDR1 is SGHVS and CDR2 is FQNEAQ. This CDR3 is built from 14 residues. The ends were cut back, 9 bases at V and 1 base at J, with 15 bases in the middle. For the CDR3, the DNA is TGTGCCAGTTCTAGGGCAGCGGGCCAAGAGACCCAGTACTTC. Translation gives CASSRAAGQETQYF.

The J gene is TRBJ2-2, the V gene TRBV20-1; D unclear. The V gene lost 1 base and the J gene lost 8 bases, with 14 bases spanning the gap. The CDR3 is 14 amino acids. The V gene's germline CDR1 is DFQATT and CDR2 SNEGSKA (reference sequence). This chain's CDR3 is CSARVPLAAGELFF. The CDR3 nucleotides read TGCAGTGCTAGAGTACCTTTAGCCGCTGGGGAGCTGTTTTTT.

In its sample, this clonotype was seen many times. This chain uses TRBV15 with TRBJ1-1; D ambiguous. Trimming cost V 0 bases and J 3 bases, with 8 bases left between them. Germline V gene data show CDR1 as LNHNV and CDR2 as YYDKDF (reference sequence). This CDR3 spans 14 amino acids. CDR3 amino acids: CATSRDPSHTEAFF. In DNA, the CDR3 is TGTGCCACCAGCAGAGATCCGAGTCACACTGAAGCTTTCTTT.